These T cell receptor beta chains were read from a single sample in a study of blood T cell repertoires in COVID-19. Generated by immunoSEQ multiplex PCR, the TCRdb table keeps only in-frame clones and is missing some. The sample yields about 210,000 clones, over 75% seen once. Source material: peripheral blood. The receptors shown here come from a woman aged 40 to 50 with acute or convalescent COVID-19. Each CDR3 is given with its conserved first and last residue. A D gene is named only where the DNA matches it firmly. For some rows the clone size is stated as once, few or many, or as a class when expanded; others skip it.

clone_size	j_call	d_call	v_call	cdr3_aa	cdr3_nt
-	TRBJ1-4	-	TRBV10-3	CAIKGQSDEKLFF	TGTGCCATCAAAGGACAATCGGATGAAAAACTGTTTTTT
-	TRBJ1-6	-	TRBV6-6	CATWPGSQNSPLHF	TGTGCCACCTGGCCGGGGTCCCAAAATTCACCCCTCCACTTT
-	TRBJ1-1	TRBD1	TRBV6-5	CASSYSRGLGTEAFF	TGTGCCAGCAGTTACTCTAGGGGGCTGGGCACTGAAGCTTTCTTT
-	TRBJ1-1	-	TRBV19	CASRTANTEAFF	TGTGCCAGCAGGACTGCGAACACTGAAGCTTTCTTT
-	TRBJ2-2	-	TRBV21-1	CASSEAGGKTGELFF	TGTGCCAGCAGCGAGGCGGGGGGGAAGACCGGGGAGCTGTTTTTT
-	TRBJ1-2	TRBD1	TRBV9	CASSVTPLGQGSKRDYGYTF	TGTGCCAGCAGCGTCACACCTTTGGGACAGGGATCTAAACGGGACTATGGCTACACCTTC
once	TRBJ1-1	TRBD1	TRBV6-5	CASSPTGASNEAFF	TGTGCCAGCAGTCCAACAGGGGCCTCTAATGAAGCTTTCTTT
-	TRBJ1-3	TRBD1	TRBV2	CASSGGQGFSGNTIYF	TGTGCCAGCAGCGGGGGACAGGGCTTCTCTGGAAACACCATATATTTT
-	TRBJ1-1	-	TRBV5-1	CASSFRMNTEAFF	TGCGCCAGCAGCTTTCGTATGAACACTGAAGCTTTCTTT
-	TRBJ2-6	-	TRBV18	CASSSAASVSSGANVLTF	TGTGCCAGCTCGTCCGCCGCCTCCGTGAGCTCTGGGGCCAACGTCCTGACTTTC
-	TRBJ1-2	-	TRBV6-6	CASSYSTVNYGYTF	TGTGCCAGCAGTTACTCCACAGTGAACTATGGCTACACCTTC
-	TRBJ2-3	TRBD2	TRBV5-5	CASSLGTGGFTDTQYF	TGTGCCAGCAGCTTGGGGACGGGGGGGTTCACAGATACGCAGTATTTT
-	TRBJ2-4	-	TRBV30	CAWSTENIQYF	TGTGCCTGGTCGACAGAAAACATTCAGTACTTC
-	TRBJ1-2	-	TRBV13	CASSLEGTSPGYTF	TGTGCCAGCAGCTTAGAGGGGACTTCTCCTGGCTACACCTTC
once	TRBJ1-2	-	TRBV7-9	CASSLEQWEQGGYTF	TGTGCCAGCAGCTTAGAACAGTGGGAACAGGGCGGCTACACCTTC
-	TRBJ2-5	TRBD1	TRBV19	CASSIGTGSETQYF	TGTGCCAGTAGTATCGGGACAGGGTCAGAGACCCAGTACTTC
-	TRBJ2-2	-	TRBV5-1	CASSFPGTEGTGELFF	TGCGCCAGCAGCTTCCCCGGGACTGAAGGAACCGGGGAGCTGTTTTTT
-	TRBJ1-2	TRBD1	TRBV27	CASSYRQGVILYGYTF	TGTGCCAGCAGTTACCGACAGGGTGTAATATTATATGGCTACACCTTC
few	TRBJ1-6	-	TRBV18	CASSPVDSRYNSPLHF	TGTGCCAGCTCACCCGTCGACAGCCGCTATAATTCACCCCTCCACTTT
-	TRBJ2-2	TRBD2	TRBV5-1	CASSGGGLYTGELFF	TGCGCCAGCAGCGGCGGGGGGCTGTACACCGGGGAGCTGTTTTTT
-	TRBJ2-3	-	TRBV11-2	CASSLVGGDTDTQYF	TGTGCCAGCAGCTTAGTAGGGGGGGACACAGATACGCAGTATTTT
-	TRBJ1-1	-	TRBV5-4	CASSPRSTVNTEAFF	TGTGCCAGCAGCCCTCGGTCGACAGTCAACACTGAAGCTTTCTTT
-	TRBJ1-6	-	TRBV24-1	CATSDLLAGSINSPLHF	TGTGCCACCAGTGATTTGCTGGCGGGCTCAATTAATTCACCCCTCCACTTT
-	TRBJ1-1	-	TRBV11-2	CASSLTPGLNTEAFF	TGTGCCAGCAGCCTCACCCCAGGGCTGAACACTGAAGCTTTCTTT
-	TRBJ2-5	-	TRBV9	CASSVVGVGETQYF	TGTGCCAGCAGCGTAGTCGGGGTAGGAGAGACCCAGTACTTC
-	TRBJ1-5	-	TRBV10-3	CAISGGDQPQHF	TGTGCCATCAGTGGGGGGGATCAGCCCCAGCATTTT
many	TRBJ1-1	-	TRBV4-2	CASSHGSGVGLNTEAFF	TGTGCCAGCAGCCATGGCTCCGGGGTCGGTCTTAACACTGAAGCTTTCTTT
-	TRBJ1-1	-	TRBV28	CASSLREPLVRTEAFF	TGTGCCAGCAGTTTAAGGGAGCCTCTAGTTAGAACTGAAGCTTTCTTT
-	TRBJ2-2	-	TRBV12-3/TRBV12-4	CANGLNTGELFF	TGTGCCAACGGACTTAACACCGGGGAGCTGTTTTTT
-	TRBJ2-6	TRBD1	TRBV7-3	CASSPHPQGTSGANVLTF	TGTGCCAGCAGCCCGCACCCACAGGGGACCTCTGGGGCCAACGTCCTGACTTTC
-	TRBJ1-2	-	TRBV6-5	CASSSLLNRDLGGYTF	TGTGCCAGCAGTTCCCTCCTCAACAGGGATTTAGGGGGCTACACCTTC
-	TRBJ2-2	-	TRBV11-3	CASSPMLGGTGELFF	TGTGCCAGCAGCCCCATGCTTGGAGGCACCGGGGAGCTGTTTTTT
-	TRBJ1-6	-	TRBV10-3	CAISDPGIHNSPLHF	TGTGCCATCAGTGACCCGGGGATCCACAATTCACCCCTCCACTTT
-	TRBJ1-5	TRBD1	TRBV7-9	CASSKGGTGGPQHF	TGTGCCAGCAGCAAAGGGGGCACCGGGGGGCCCCAGCATTTT
-	TRBJ1-4	TRBD1	TRBV2	CASSRDRRAAGEKLFF	TGTGCCAGCAGTAGGGACAGGCGGGCCGCCGGTGAAAAACTGTTTTTT
-	TRBJ1-3	-	TRBV5-4	CASSLDRVRDTIYF	TGTGCCAGCAGCTTGGACAGGGTCAGGGACACCATATATTTT
once	TRBJ2-3	TRBD1	TRBV6-5	CASSKQGGTDTQYF	TGTGCCAGCAGTAAACAGGGGGGCACGGATACGCAGTATTTT
-	TRBJ1-1	-	TRBV9	CASSAVHAGTEAFF	TGTGCCAGCAGCGCCGTACATGCGGGGACTGAAGCTTTCTTT
-	TRBJ2-5	TRBD1	TRBV7-9	CASSLGGTGGHQETQYF	TGTGCCAGCAGCTTAGGAGGGACAGGTGGCCATCAAGAGACCCAGTACTTC